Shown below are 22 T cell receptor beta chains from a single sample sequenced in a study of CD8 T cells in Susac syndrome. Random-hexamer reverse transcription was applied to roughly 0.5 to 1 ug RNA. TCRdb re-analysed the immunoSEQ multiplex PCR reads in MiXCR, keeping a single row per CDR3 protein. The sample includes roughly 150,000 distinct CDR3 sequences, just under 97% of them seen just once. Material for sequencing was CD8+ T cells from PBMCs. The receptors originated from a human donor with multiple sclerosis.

This CDR3 reads CAWTTSKYDRSTEAFF. The CDR3 DNA follows: TGTGCCTGGACTACCTCAAAATATGACAGATCCACTGAAGCTTTCTTT. The V gene is TRBV30, the J gene TRBJ1-1; perhaps TRBD1 as D (5 bases). CDR1 and CDR2 from the germline V gene are GTSNPN and SVGIG (reference sequence). Trimming stripped 4 bases from V and 4 bases from J, with 22 bases between. This CDR3 is 16 amino acids long.

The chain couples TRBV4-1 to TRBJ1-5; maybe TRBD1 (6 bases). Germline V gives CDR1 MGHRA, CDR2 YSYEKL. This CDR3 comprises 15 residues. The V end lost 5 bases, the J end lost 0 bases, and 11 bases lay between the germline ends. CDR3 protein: CASSDYRDSNQPQHF. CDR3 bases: TGCGCCAGCAGCGACTACAGGGATAGCAATCAGCCCCAGCATTTT.

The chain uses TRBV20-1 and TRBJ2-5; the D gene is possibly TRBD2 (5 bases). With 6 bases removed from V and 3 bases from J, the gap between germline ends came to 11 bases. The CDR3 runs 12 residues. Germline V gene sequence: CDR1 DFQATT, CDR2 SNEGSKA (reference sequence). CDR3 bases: TGCAGTGCCCGTCCAGCGGAAGAGACCCAGTACTTC. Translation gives CSARPAEETQYF.

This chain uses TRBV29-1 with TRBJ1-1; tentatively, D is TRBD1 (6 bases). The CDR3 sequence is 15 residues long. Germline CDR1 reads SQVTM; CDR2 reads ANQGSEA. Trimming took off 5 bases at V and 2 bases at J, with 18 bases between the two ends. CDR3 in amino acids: CSVTLNRAFNTEAFF. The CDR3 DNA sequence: TGCAGCGTTACATTAAACAGGGCTTTTAACACTGAAGCTTTCTTT.

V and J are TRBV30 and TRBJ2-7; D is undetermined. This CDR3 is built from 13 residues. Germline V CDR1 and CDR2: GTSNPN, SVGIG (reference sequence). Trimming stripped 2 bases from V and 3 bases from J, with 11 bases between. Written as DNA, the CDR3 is TGTGCCTGGAGTCCCTTTACCGGCTACGAGCAGTACTTC. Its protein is CAWSPFTGYEQYF.

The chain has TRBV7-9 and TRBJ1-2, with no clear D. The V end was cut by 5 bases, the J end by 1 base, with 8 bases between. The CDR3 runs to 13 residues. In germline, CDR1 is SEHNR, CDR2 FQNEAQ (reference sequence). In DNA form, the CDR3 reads TGTGCCAGCAGCGATACAGTTAACTATGGCTACACCTTC. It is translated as CASSDTVNYGYTF.

CDR3 DNA sequence: TGTGCCAGCAGTCCACCCGGGACAGGCAACGGCTACACCTTC. Protein product: CASSPPGTGNGYTF. V is TRBV12-3 or TRBV12-4 and J is TRBJ1-2; 8 nucleotides agree with TRBD1. The CDR3 runs to 14 residues. Trimming took 5 bases from V and 8 from J; bases not matched to a gene: 10.

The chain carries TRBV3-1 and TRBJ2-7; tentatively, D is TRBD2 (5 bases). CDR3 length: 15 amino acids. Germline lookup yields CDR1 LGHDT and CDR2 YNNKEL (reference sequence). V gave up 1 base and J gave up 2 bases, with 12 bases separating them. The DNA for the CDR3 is TGTGCCAGCAGCCAAGCCCCGGCCGGGGCCTACGAGCAGTACGTC. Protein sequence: CASSQAPAGAYEQYV.

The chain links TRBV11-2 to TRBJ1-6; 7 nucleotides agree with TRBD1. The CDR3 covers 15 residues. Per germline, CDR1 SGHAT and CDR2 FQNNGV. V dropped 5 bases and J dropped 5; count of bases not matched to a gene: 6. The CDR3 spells CASSPGTVNNSPLHF. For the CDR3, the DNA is TGTGCCAGCAGCCCAGGGACAGTGAATAATTCACCCCTCCACTTT. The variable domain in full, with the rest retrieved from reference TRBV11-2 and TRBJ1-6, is EAGVAQSPRYKIIEKRQSVAFWCNPISGHATLYWYQQILGQGPKLLIQFQNNGVVDDSQLPKDRFSAERLKGVDSTLKIQPAKLEDSAVYLCASSPGTVNNSPLHFGNGTRLTVT.

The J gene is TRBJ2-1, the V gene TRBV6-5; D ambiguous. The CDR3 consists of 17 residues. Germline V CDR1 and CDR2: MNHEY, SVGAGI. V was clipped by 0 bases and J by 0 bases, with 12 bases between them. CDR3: CASSYSSRTSSYNEQFF. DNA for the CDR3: TGTGCCAGCAGTTACTCCTCTCGGACCAGCTCCTACAATGAGCAGTTCTTC.

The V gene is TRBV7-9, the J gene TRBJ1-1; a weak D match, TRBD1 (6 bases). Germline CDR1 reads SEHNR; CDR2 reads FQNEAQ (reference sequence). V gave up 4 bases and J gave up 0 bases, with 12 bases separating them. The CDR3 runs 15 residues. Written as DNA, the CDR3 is TGTGCCAGCAGCTCCTACAGGGTGGTGAACACTGAAGCTTTCTTT. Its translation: CASSSYRVVNTEAFF.

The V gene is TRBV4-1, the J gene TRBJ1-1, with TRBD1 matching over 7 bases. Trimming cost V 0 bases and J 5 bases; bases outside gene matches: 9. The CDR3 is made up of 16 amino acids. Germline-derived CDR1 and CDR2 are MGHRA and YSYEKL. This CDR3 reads CASSQETDRVGTEAFF. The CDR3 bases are TGCGCCAGCAGCCAAGAGACCGACAGGGTTGGGACTGAAGCTTTCTTT.

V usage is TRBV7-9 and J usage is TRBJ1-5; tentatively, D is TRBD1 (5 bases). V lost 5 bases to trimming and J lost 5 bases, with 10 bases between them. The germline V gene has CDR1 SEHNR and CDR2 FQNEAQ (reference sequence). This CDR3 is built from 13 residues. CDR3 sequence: CASSVGTDQPQHF. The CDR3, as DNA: TGTGCCAGCAGCGTTGGGACCGATCAGCCCCAGCATTTT.

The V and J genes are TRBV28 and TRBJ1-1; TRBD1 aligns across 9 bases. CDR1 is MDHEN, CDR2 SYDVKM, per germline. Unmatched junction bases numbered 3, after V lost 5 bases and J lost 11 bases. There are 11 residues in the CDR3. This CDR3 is CASSTGGSAFF. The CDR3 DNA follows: TGTGCCAGCAGTACAGGGGGCAGTGCTTTCTTT.

The CDR3 spells CASRGGNTYEQYV. The CDR3 bases are TGCGCCAGCAGAGGGGGGAACACCTACGAGCAGTACGTC. The J gene is TRBJ2-7, the V gene TRBV10-2; the D call may be TRBD1 or TRBD2 (6 bases each). Trimming stripped 6 bases from V and 2 bases from J, with 11 bases between. CDR3 length equals 13 residues. Germline CDR1 WSHSY, CDR2 SAAADI.

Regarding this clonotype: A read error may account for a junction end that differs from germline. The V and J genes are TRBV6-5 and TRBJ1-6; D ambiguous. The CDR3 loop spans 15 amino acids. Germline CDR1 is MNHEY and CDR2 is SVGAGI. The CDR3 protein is CASRYSVRSNSPLHF. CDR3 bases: TGTGCCAGCAGGTACTCAGTCAGGAGCAATTCACCCCTCCACTTT.

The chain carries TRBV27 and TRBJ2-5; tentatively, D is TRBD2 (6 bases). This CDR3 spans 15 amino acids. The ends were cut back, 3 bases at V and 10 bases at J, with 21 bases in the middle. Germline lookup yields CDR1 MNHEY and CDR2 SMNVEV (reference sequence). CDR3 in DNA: TGTGCCAGCAGTTTGGACTCGGGACCCTCGGGGGACCAGTACTTC. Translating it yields CASSLDSGPSGDQYF.

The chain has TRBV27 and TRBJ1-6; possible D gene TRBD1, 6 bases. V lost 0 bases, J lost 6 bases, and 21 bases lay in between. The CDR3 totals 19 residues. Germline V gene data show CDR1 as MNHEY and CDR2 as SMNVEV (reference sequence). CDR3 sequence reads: CASSLSSGGLPSSNSPLHF. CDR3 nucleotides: TGTGCCAGCAGTTTATCGAGCGGGGGGCTTCCCTCTTCTAATTCACCCCTCCACTTT.

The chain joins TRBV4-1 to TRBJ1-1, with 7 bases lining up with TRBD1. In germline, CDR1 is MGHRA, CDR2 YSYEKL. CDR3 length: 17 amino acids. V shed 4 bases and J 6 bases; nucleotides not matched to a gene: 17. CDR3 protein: CASSRGQFSSDGAEAFF. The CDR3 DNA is TGCGCCAGCAGCCGGGGACAGTTTTCCAGCGATGGGGCTGAAGCTTTCTTT.

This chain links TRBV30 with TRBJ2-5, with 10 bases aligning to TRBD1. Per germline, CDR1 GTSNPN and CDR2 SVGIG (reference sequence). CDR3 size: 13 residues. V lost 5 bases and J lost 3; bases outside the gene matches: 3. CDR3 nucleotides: TGTGCCTGGGACAGGGGGCTGAAAGAGACCCAGTACTTC. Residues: CAWDRGLKETQYF.

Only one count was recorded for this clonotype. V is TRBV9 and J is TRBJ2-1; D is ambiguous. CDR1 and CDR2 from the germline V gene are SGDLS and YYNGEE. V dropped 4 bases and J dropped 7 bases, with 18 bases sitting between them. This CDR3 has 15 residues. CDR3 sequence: CASSIGPSVRNEQFF. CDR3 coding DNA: TGTGCCAGCAGCATCGGGCCTAGTGTACGGAATGAGCAGTTCTTC. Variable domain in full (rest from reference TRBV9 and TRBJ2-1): DSGVTQTPKHLITATGQRVTLRCSPRSGDLSVYWYQQSLDQGLQFLIQYYNGEERAKGNILERFSAQQFPDLHSELNLSSLELGDSALYFCASSIGPSVRNEQFFGPGTRLTVL.

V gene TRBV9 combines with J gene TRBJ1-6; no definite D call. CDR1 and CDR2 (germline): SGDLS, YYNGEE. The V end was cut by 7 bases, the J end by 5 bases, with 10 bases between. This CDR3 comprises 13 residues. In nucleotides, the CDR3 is TGTGCCAGCGGTGCCGGAGATAATTCACCCCTCCACTTT. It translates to CASGAGDNSPLHF.